Included here is one T cell receptor (beta chain) sequence, with context. These data belong to a study of post-analysis software for immune sequencing data. Tagging with unique molecular identifiers was a feature of the TCR beta cDNA libraries. Each CDR3 protein is one row after TCRdb ran MiXCR on the PCR reads. The table lists around 200,000 distinct CDR3 sequences, 29% of them singletons, with more than 3% in the top ten. The sample comprised blood. This TCR derives from a girl between 2 and 17 years old with multiple sclerosis.

Here the CDR3 DNA reads TGCAGTGCAATGACAACCCCTCGTCCTGAAGCTTTCTTT. Translated: CSAMTTPRPEAFF. This chain joins TRBV20-1 and TRBJ1-1; D gene unclear. The CDR3 contains 13 residues. Germline V gives CDR1 DFQATT, CDR2 SNEGSKA (reference sequence). Trimming left V 6 bases short and J 6 bases short, with 17 bases between.